These 21 T cell receptor beta chains were all obtained from the same sample, sequenced in a study of blood T cell repertoires in COVID-19. Only in-frame clones appear in the TCRdb table, and some are missing; sequencing was by immunoSEQ multiplex PCR. The sample lists 490,000 or so clones; about 88% were seen once. The material sequenced was PBMCs or T cells enriched from blood (not recorded which). These receptor sequences come from a woman aged 55 to 70 who had recovered from COVID-19.

This chain joins TRBV30 and TRBJ1-1, with D maybe TRBD1 (6 bases). The germline gives CDR1 GTSNPN, CDR2 SVGIG (reference sequence). This CDR3 has 14 amino acids. V lost 2 bases and J lost 0, with 10 bases in between. The DNA for the CDR3 is TGTGCCTGGAGTCGACAGGACCTGAACACTGAAGCTTTCTTT. It encodes CAWSRQDLNTEAFF.

This rearrangement joins TRBV6-2 or TRBV6-3 to TRBJ1-1; possibly TRBD1 for D (6 bases). CDR1 and CDR2 (germline): MNHEY, SVGEGT. This CDR3 spans 16 amino acids. V shed 0 bases and J shed 2 bases, with 13 bases lying between them. The CDR3 loop reads CASSYSLGGANTEAFF. The CDR3 DNA is TGTGCCAGCAGTTACTCCCTCGGGGGGGCTAACACTGAAGCTTTCTTT.

There are a few counts of this clone. The chain couples TRBV10-3 to TRBJ1-3; 7 bases fit TRBD1. The germline gives CDR1 ENHRY, CDR2 SYGVKD. Trimming took 3 bases from V and 3 from J; bases not matched to a gene: 5. This CDR3 region has 15 residues. The chain's CDR3 is CAISDTGVFGNTIYF. CDR3 coding DNA: TGTGCCATCAGTGATACAGGGGTTTTTGGAAACACCATATATTTT.

This sequence joins TRBV5-5 and TRBJ2-5; 10 bases fit TRBD2. The CDR3 runs to 17 residues. Germline CDR1 and CDR2: SGHKS and YYEKEE (reference sequence). V was clipped by 1 base and J by 0 bases; unmatched bases: 6. CDR3: CASSLKLAGWDQETQYF. CDR3 bases: TGTGCCAGCAGCTTGAAACTAGCGGGGTGGGACCAAGAGACCCAGTACTTC.

The genes are TRBV7-9 and TRBJ1-6; perhaps TRBD1 as D (5 bases). Deletions cut 2 bases from V and 9 bases from J, with 14 bases between. Germline V gene sequence: CDR1 SEHNR, CDR2 FQNEAQ (reference sequence). The CDR3 consists of 15 residues. CDR3 sequence reads: CASSLQGPLGSPLHF. In DNA form, the CDR3 reads TGTGCCAGCAGCTTACAGGGCCCCCTCGGTTCACCCCTCCACTTT.

This sequence joins TRBV19 and TRBJ1-3; D unresolved. V lost 8 bases, J lost 0 bases, and 14 bases lay in between. Germline V gene data show CDR1 as LNHDA and CDR2 as SQIVND (reference sequence). This CDR3 comprises 15 residues. CDR3 in amino acids: CASSPSFYSGNTIYF. In nucleotides, the CDR3 is TGTGCCAGTTCACCTTCCTTCTACTCTGGAAACACCATATATTTT.

This clone came up once. The chain joins TRBV9 to TRBJ1-6, with 9 bases aligning to TRBD1. This CDR3 has 15 amino acids. The ends lost 9 bases at V and 4 bases at J; junction bases unmatched: 8. Germline CDR1 reads SGDLS; CDR2 reads YYNGEE. The CDR3 coding sequence is TGTGCCAATCCACAGGGGGCCGATTATAATTCACCCCTCCACTTT. It yields the protein CANPQGADYNSPLHF.

The chain recombines TRBV6-1 with TRBJ1-1, with unresolved D. In germline, CDR1 is MNHNS, CDR2 SASEGT. Trimming removed 3 bases from V and 1 base from J, with 12 bases in between. The CDR3 spans 15 residues. The CDR3, as DNA: TGTGCCAGCAGTGACCTAGCCCATGGGAACACTGAAGCTTTCTTT. Translation gives CASSDLAHGNTEAFF.

This clone was detected once. DNA of the CDR3: TGTGCCAGCAGCCACCAAGGGGGGGCCGCCGGATCAGATACGCAGTATTTT. Encoded protein: CASSHQGGAAGSDTQYF. V is TRBV4-2 and J is TRBJ2-3, with D perhaps TRBD2 (7 bases). This CDR3 has 17 residues. Trimming took off 3 bases at V and 4 bases at J, with 20 bases between the two ends. Germline V lookup: CDR1 LGHNA, CDR2 YNFKEQ.

Notes on this clone: Within the sample, other DNA sequences also encode this same CDR3. This rearrangement joins TRBV6-5 to TRBJ2-2; D perhaps matches TRBD2 (5 bases). This CDR3 spans 12 amino acids. In germline, CDR1 is MNHEY, CDR2 SVGAGI. With 5 bases removed from V and 5 bases from J, the gap between germline ends came to 6 bases. Here the CDR3 reads CASSRLTGELFF. CDR3 nucleotides: TGTGCCAGCAGTCGACTAACCGGGGAGCTGTTTTTT.

This clone was recorded once. The gene calls are TRBV18 and TRBJ1-2; 9 bases line up with TRBD1. The CDR3 has 16 amino acids. Trimming removed 2 bases from V and 6 bases from J; junction bases left unmatched: 10. CDR1 and CDR2 (germline): KGHSH, LQKENI. The CDR3 DNA follows: TGTGCCAGCTCACCAATCATCAGGGGACAGGGAAATGGCTACACCTTC. This translates into CASSPIIRGQGNGYTF. Full variable domain (remainder filled in from reference TRBV18 and TRBJ1-2): NAGVMQNPRHLVRRRGQEARLRCSPMKGHSHVYWYRQLPEEGLKFMVYLQKENIIDESGMPKERFSAEFPKEGPSILRIQQVVRGDSAAYFCASSPIIRGQGNGYTFGSGTRLTVV.

Here the CDR3 reads CASSDWTGHGV. The CDR3 DNA reads as TGTGCCAGCAGTGATTGGACAGGCCACGGCGTC. This chain uses TRBV6-1 with TRBJ2-7; TRBD1 matches at 7 bases. This CDR3 has 11 amino acids. Germline lookup yields CDR1 MNHNS and CDR2 SASEGT.

The chain recombines TRBV25-1 with TRBJ1-1; D may be TRBD1 (5 bases). V was shortened by 4 bases and J by 9 bases, with 18 bases between the two germline ends. The CDR3 loop spans 14 amino acids. The germline V gene has CDR1 MGHDK and CDR2 SYGVNS. CDR3 nucleotides: TGTGCCAGCAGTGTTTTAGGGGTAGGTACTCAAGCTTTCTTT. Translating it yields CASSVLGVGTQAFF.

V and J are TRBV2 and TRBJ2-6, with TRBD1 matching 9 bases. CDR1 is SNHLY and CDR2 is FYNNEI in the germline V gene. Unmatched junction bases numbered 13, after V lost 7 bases and J lost 0 bases. CDR3 length: 19 residues. The CDR3 sequence: CASTLQPGQGLSGANVLTF. As DNA, the CDR3 is TGTGCCAGCACCCTACAACCGGGACAGGGTCTCTCTGGGGCCAACGTCCTGACTTTC.

The J gene is TRBJ2-2, the V gene TRBV19; unclear D gene. CDR3 length equals 14 residues. Germline values: CDR1 LNHDA, CDR2 SQIVND (reference sequence). V dropped 1 base and J dropped 1 base, with 4 bases sitting between them. CDR3 sequence (DNA): TGTGCCAGTAGTATAGTAATGAACACCGGGGAGCTGTTTTTT. It specifies CASSIVMNTGELFF.

The chain recombines TRBV11-2 with TRBJ2-1; D remains ambiguous. V lost 3 bases to trimming and J lost 2 bases, with 11 bases between them. CDR1 is SGHAT, CDR2 FQNNGV, per germline. CDR3 length: 15 residues. The CDR3 coding sequence is TGTGCCAGCAGCTTTAGTGGTACAGCCTACAATGAGCAGTTCTTC. Protein product: CASSFSGTAYNEQFF.

This chain uses TRBV20-1 with TRBJ2-6; D remains unclear. Trimming shortened V by 3 bases and J by 0 bases, and 6 bases separated the two germline ends. This CDR3 has 14 residues. Germline V CDR1 and CDR2: DFQATT, SNEGSKA (reference sequence). The CDR3 DNA is TGCAGTGCTAGTTACAGCTCTGGGGCCAACGTCCTGACTTTC. It codes for CSASYSSGANVLTF.

The CDR3 DNA follows: TGTGCCAGCCAAGAGGGGGGGACTGAAGCTTTCTTT. This sequence encodes CASQEGGTEAFF. The V and J genes are TRBV7-9 and TRBJ1-1; possible D gene TRBD1, 6 bases. V gave up 8 bases and J gave up 5 bases, with 12 bases separating them. The CDR3 is 12 amino acids. Germline CDR1 reads SEHNR; CDR2 reads FQNEAQ (reference sequence).

The genes are TRBV5-8 and TRBJ2-1; the match to TRBD1 covers 10 bases. The CDR3 has 15 residues. With 2 bases clipped from V and 4 bases from J, the junction kept 3 bases outside the gene matches. CDR1 SGHTS and CDR2 YDEGEE come from the germline V gene. This CDR3 reads CASSFWDRGYNEQFF. The DNA for the CDR3 is TGTGCCAGCAGCTTTTGGGACAGGGGATACAATGAGCAGTTCTTC.

The chain is built from TRBV2 and TRBJ1-1, with D maybe TRBD1 (5 bases). CDR1 and CDR2 from the germline V gene are SNHLY and FYNNEI. There are 15 residues in the CDR3. V was pared by 4 bases and J by 0 bases, with 12 bases between. The CDR3 DNA is TGTGCCAGCAGTGGTGACAGTAACATGAACACTGAAGCTTTCTTT. Protein sequence: CASSGDSNMNTEAFF. The full variable domain, rest sourced from reference TRBV2 and TRBJ1-1, is EPEVTQTPSHQVTQMGQEVILRCVPISNHLYFYWYRQILGQKVEFLVSFYNNEISEKSEIFDDQFSVERPDGSNFTLKIRSTKLEDSAMYFCASSGDSNMNTEAFFGQGTRLTVV.

The chain joins TRBV6-5 to TRBJ1-2; D is unresolved. Trimming left V 8 bases short and J 8 bases short, with 21 bases between. The CDR3 runs to 14 residues. From germline, CDR1 is MNHEY and CDR2 SVGAGI. DNA for the CDR3: TGTGCCAGCCATGGAGGCGGCCTCCTGGCGGGCTACACCTTC. Its protein is CASHGGGLLAGYTF.